The 17 T cell receptor beta chains below were found in one sample sequenced in a study of STAT5B mutations in CD4+ large granular lymphocyte leukemia. Profiled with immunoSEQ multiplex PCR; TCRdb holds only in-frame clones, not every one. The repertoire consists of around 30,000 clones, with about four fifths occurring once and the leading ten covering about 2.5%. The sequenced sample consisted of CD4+ T cells from blood buffy coats. The receptors stem from a human donor in good health.

The chain joins TRBV5-6 to TRBJ1-1; 8 bases agree with TRBD1. Germline CDR1 and CDR2: SGHDT and YYEEEE. The CDR3 is 15 amino acids. The junction had 6 bases not matched to a gene; V was cut back by 4 bases and J by 1 base. The CDR3 here is CASSPGQGRNTEAFF. The CDR3 region has the DNA TGTGCCAGCAGCCCAGGACAGGGCCGGAACACTGAAGCTTTCTTT.

This chain connects TRBV2 to TRBJ2-1; TRBD2 matches 7 bases. V shed 7 bases, J shed 8 bases, and the junction held 5 bases outside the gene matches. CDR1 is SNHLY and CDR2 is FYNNEI in the germline V gene. The length of the CDR3 is 12 residues. In nucleotides, the CDR3 is TGTGCCAGCACCGGGCGGGGGTATGAGCAGTTCTTC. As protein: CASTGRGYEQFF.

There are a few counts of this clone. This chain joins TRBV5-6 and TRBJ1-5, with a weak D call TRBD1 (5 bases). Germline V gene data show CDR1 as SGHDT and CDR2 as YYEEEE. Between the trimmed V and J ends, which lost 2 bases and 5 bases, there was a span of 11 bases. The CDR3 extends over 14 amino acids. The CDR3 bases are TGTGCCAGCAGCTTCCAAGGGGCGGATCAGCCCCAGCATTTT. This sequence encodes CASSFQGADQPQHF.

The chain couples TRBV5-4 to TRBJ1-2; D not resolved. Germline V gene lookup returns CDR1 SGHNT and CDR2 YYREEE (reference sequence). CDR3 length equals 15 residues. The ends were cut back, 4 bases at V and 0 bases at J, with 13 bases in the middle. CDR3 loop: CASSPQLQANYGYTF. The CDR3 DNA sequence: TGTGCCAGCAGCCCCCAGCTTCAGGCTAACTATGGCTACACCTTC.

The gene calls are TRBV18 and TRBJ2-5, with D unclear. The CDR3 consists of 13 residues. V lost 3 bases and J lost 3, with 8 bases in between. From germline, CDR1 is KGHSH and CDR2 LQKENI. In nucleotides, the CDR3 is TGTGCCAGCTCACCTCCTACCGAAGAGACCCAGTACTTC. Its translation is CASSPPTEETQYF.

This chain uses TRBV4-2 with TRBJ1-1; TRBD1 might be the D (6 bases). CDR3 length equals 14 residues. Trimming removed 5 bases from V and 2 bases from J, with 12 bases in between. CDR1 LGHNA and CDR2 YNFKEQ come from the germline V gene. In DNA form, the CDR3 reads TGTGCCAGCAGCAGAGGGGGTTCAAACACTGAAGCTTTCTTT. Residues: CASSRGGSNTEAFF.

The gene calls are TRBV18 and TRBJ1-1; TRBD1 aligns across 7 bases. The V gene end was trimmed by 4 bases and the J gene end by 8 bases; junction bases not matched to a gene: 13. Germline V lookup: CDR1 KGHSH, CDR2 LQKENI. The CDR3 runs to 15 residues. The CDR3 coding sequence is TGTGCCAGCTCACGAAATTCCGGGACAGAGGCAGAAGCTTTCTTT. It is translated as CASSRNSGTEAEAFF.

The chain links TRBV5-5 to TRBJ1-1; a possible D gene is TRBD1 (5 bases). Germline CDR1 is SGHKS and CDR2 is YYEKEE (reference sequence). With 4 bases removed from V and 7 bases from J, the gap between germline ends came to 14 bases. This CDR3 comprises 13 residues. Here the CDR3 reads CASSQGPRSEAFF. DNA for the CDR3: TGTGCCAGCAGCCAGGGCCCAAGGAGTGAAGCTTTCTTT.

The chain joins TRBV7-6 to TRBJ2-5; no firm D call. Germline CDR1 SGHVS, CDR2 FNYEAQ. The CDR3 totals 15 residues. Trimming removed 1 base at V and 2 bases at J, with 11 bases between. The CDR3 DNA reads TGTGCCAGCAGCTTAGGAGTGACTGCACAAGAGACCCAGTACTTC. Its protein product is CASSLGVTAQETQYF.

The chain employs TRBV6-5 and TRBJ1-1; D might be TRBD1 (6 bases). From germline, CDR1 is MNHEY and CDR2 SVGAGI. V lost 0 bases and J 6 bases, leaving 8 bases between the germline ends. The CDR3 is 13 residues long. The CDR3 DNA reads TGTGCCAGCAGTTACTCGACAGGTTCTGAAGCTTTCTTT. This sequence encodes CASSYSTGSEAFF.

The DNA of the CDR3 is TGTGCCAGCAGCAATCCGGGACAGGGGTTAGACACTGAAGCTTTCTTT. Its translation: CASSNPGQGLDTEAFF. The genes are TRBV11-2 and TRBJ1-1; 10 bases agree with TRBD1. Germline CDR1 reads SGHAT; CDR2 reads FQNNGV. The CDR3 is 16 residues long. V gave up 5 bases and J gave up 3 bases; unmatched junction bases: 9.

J is TRBJ2-5 and V is TRBV7-8; 12 bases are shared with TRBD1. The germline V gene has CDR1 SGHVS and CDR2 FQNEAQ. The CDR3 is 14 amino acids. V lost 5 bases, J lost 6 bases, and 4 bases stayed unmatched. This CDR3 is CASSPRDRGQTQYF. In DNA form, the CDR3 reads TGTGCCAGCAGCCCCCGGGACAGGGGGCAGACCCAGTACTTC.

Only a few counts were recorded for this clone. The chain joins TRBV5-4 to TRBJ1-2; D unclear. The CDR3 sequence is 13 residues long. From germline, CDR1 is SGHNT and CDR2 YYREEE (reference sequence). Trimming removed 4 bases at V and 5 bases at J, with 12 bases between. This chain's CDR3 is CASSPPAGYGYTF. CDR3 nucleotides: TGTGCCAGCAGCCCCCCAGCGGGATATGGCTACACCTTC. The entire variable domain, with the rest obtained from reference TRBV5-4 and TRBJ1-2, is as follows: ETGVTQSPTHLIKTRGQQVTLRCSSQSGHNTVSWYQQALGQGPQFIFQYYREEENGRGNFPPRFSGLQFPNYSSELNVNALELDDSALYLCASSPPAGYGYTFGSGTRLTVV.

The gene calls are TRBV30 and TRBJ2-1, with 8 bases matching TRBD2. The CDR3 is 14 residues long. Germline values: CDR1 GTSNPN, CDR2 SVGIG (reference sequence). V was clipped by 2 bases and J by 6 bases; unmatched bases: 6. The CDR3 bases are TGTGCCTGGAGTCTACGACTAGCGCTCAATGAGCAGTTCTTC. The encoded protein is CAWSLRLALNEQFF.

The chain joins TRBV30 to TRBJ2-5; D may be TRBD1 or TRBD2 (6 bases each). Germline V gene sequence: CDR1 GTSNPN, CDR2 SVGIG (reference sequence). The CDR3 is 15 residues long. The V and J ends lost 4 bases and 4 bases respectively, with 19 bases between them. CDR3 DNA sequence: TGTGCCTGGATTTCTGGGTCCCGGGGGCCAGAGACCCAGTACTTC. Translated, it gives CAWISGSRGPETQYF. The full variable domain, rest sourced from reference TRBV30 and TRBJ2-5, is SQTIHQWPATLVQPVGSPLSLECTVEGTSNPNLYWYRQAAGRGLQLLFYSVGIGQISSEVPQNLSASRPQDRQFILSSKKLLLSDSGFYLCAWISGSRGPETQYFGPGTRLLVL.

The rearrangement links TRBV5-4 to TRBJ1-2; D unresolved. The CDR3 is 13 amino acids. Germline V CDR1 and CDR2: SGHNT, YYREEE (reference sequence). V lost 3 bases, J lost 8 bases, and 14 bases lay in between. CDR3 amino acids: CASSSPVVGGYTF. CDR3 in DNA: TGTGCCAGCAGCTCCCCCGTGGTCGGGGGCTACACCTTC.

V gene TRBV7-2 combines with J gene TRBJ2-7; the match to TRBD2 covers 8 bases. Germline assignment: CDR1 SGHTA and CDR2 FQGNSA. CDR3 size: 14 residues. V dropped 5 bases and J dropped 6; count of bases not matched to a gene: 9. CDR3 sequence reads: CASSPGGSAREQYF. The CDR3 DNA is TGTGCCAGCAGCCCGGGAGGGTCGGCGCGCGAGCAGTACTTC.